Listed below are T cell receptor beta chains from one sample, sequenced in a study of graft-versus-host responses after intestinal transplantation. Here immunoSEQ multiplex PCR was the method, and the copy in TCRdb shows in-frame clones only, minus some. The profile covers around 10,000 clones, with roughly a third appearing a single time and 1.5% to 2% taken by the ten largest. Sequenced here: alloreactive CD4+ T cells from a mixed lymphocyte reaction culture, sampled before transplantation. All receptors derive from a human patient who was an organ donor for intestinal transplantation. CDR3s include the opening cysteine and the closing phenylalanine or tryptophan. Fields, in order: D gene, V gene, J gene, clone size, CDR3 DNA, CDR3 protein. The D gene is left open where the match is weak. Clone size is shown for a subset of rows, as once, few, many or a class of expanded clone.

D: -; V: TRBV19; J: TRBJ1-5; size: few; DNA: TGTGCCAGTAGTATCTTTTTGTCAGGGAAGCGTCAGCCCCAGCATTTT; CDR3: CASSIFLSGKRQPQHF
D: -; V: TRBV5-4; J: TRBJ1-1; size: -; DNA: TGTGCCAGCAGCTTGGGAAGACAGTGGGCTGAAGCTTTCTTT; CDR3: CASSLGRQWAEAFF
D: -; V: TRBV5-1; J: TRBJ2-7; size: -; DNA: TGCGCCAGCAGCTTGCTTGGGACTGCATTAGGCGAGCAGTACTTC; CDR3: CASSLLGTALGEQYF
D: -; V: TRBV5-4; J: TRBJ2-3; size: medium-sized; DNA: TGTGCCAGCAGCTTGGAGCTAGCAGATACGCAGTATTTT; CDR3: CASSLELADTQYF
D: -; V: TRBV10-3; J: TRBJ2-5; size: -; DNA: TGTGCCATCAAGCGTACAGGGAAAGAGACCCAGTACTTC; CDR3: CAIKRTGKETQYF
D: -; V: TRBV6-6; J: TRBJ1-2; size: few; DNA: TGTGCCAGCAGTCAAAACCGGGGGACCGTAGATCATGGCTACACCTTC; CDR3: CASSQNRGTVDHGYTF
D: -; V: TRBV30; J: TRBJ2-3; size: -; DNA: TGTGCCTGGAATCTAGGTCTTTCGGGCACAGATACGCAGTATTTT; CDR3: CAWNLGLSGTDTQYF
D: TRBD1; V: TRBV12-5; J: TRBJ1-6; size: medium-sized; DNA: TGTGCTAGTGGTCCGGGACAGGGGGAAGGTTCACCCCTCCACTTT; CDR3: CASGPGQGEGSPLHF
D: -; V: TRBV19; J: TRBJ1-1; size: -; DNA: TGTGCCAGTACACAGGGAAGGAACACTGAAGCTTTCTTT; CDR3: CASTQGRNTEAFF
D: -; V: TRBV6-5; J: TRBJ2-5; size: -; DNA: TGTGCCAGCAGCGGCTACAGGAACGGAGAGACCCAGTACTTC; CDR3: CASSGYRNGETQYF
D: -; V: TRBV29-1; J: TRBJ1-3; size: -; DNA: TGCAGCGTTGAAGGTACAGACTCTGGAAACACCATATATTTT; CDR3: CSVEGTDSGNTIYF
D: TRBD2; V: TRBV7-3; J: TRBJ2-3; size: once; DNA: TGTGCCAGCAGCTTAGGGGCAGGGAGGGACACAGATACGCAGTATTTT; CDR3: CASSLGAGRDTDTQYF
D: -; V: TRBV28; J: TRBJ1-5; size: -; DNA: TGTGCCAGCAGCCAGGGTTACCAGCCCCAGCATTTT; CDR3: CASSQGYQPQHF
D: -; V: TRBV11-3; J: TRBJ1-3; size: -; DNA: TGTGCCAGCAGCCCCGGGGGGTCAAGGAACACCATATATTTT; CDR3: CASSPGGSRNTIYF
D: -; V: TRBV6-5; J: TRBJ1-2; size: medium-sized; DNA: TGTGCCAGCCGGACAGAGCTTAACTATGGCTACACCTTC; CDR3: CASRTELNYGYTF
D: TRBD1; V: TRBV9; J: TRBJ2-6; size: once; DNA: TGTGCCAGCAGCGTCCAAACCGGGACAGTGAACTCTGGGGCCAACGTCCTGACTTTC; CDR3: CASSVQTGTVNSGANVLTF
D: -; V: TRBV4-3; J: TRBJ1-2; size: once; DNA: TGCGCCAGCAGCCAAGTAATCTTTGCGGATAACTATGGCTACACCTTC; CDR3: CASSQVIFADNYGYTF
D: -; V: TRBV7-9; J: TRBJ2-3; size: -; DNA: TGTGCCAGCAGCTTAGTAGAGGATACGCAGTATTTT; CDR3: CASSLVEDTQYF
D: TRBD1; V: TRBV19; J: TRBJ2-2; size: -; DNA: TGTGCCAGTAGTCAACCTAAAGGACAGGGGATCGGGGAGCTGTTTTTT; CDR3: CASSQPKGQGIGELFF
D: -; V: TRBV15; J: TRBJ1-1; size: -; DNA: TGTGCCACCAGCAGAGAAGGGCGGGGGACTGAAGCTTTCTTT; CDR3: CATSREGRGTEAFF
D: -; V: TRBV28; J: TRBJ2-7; size: -; DNA: TGTGCCAGCAGTCAATGGGGGCGGAGCTCCTACGAGCAGTACTTC; CDR3: CASSQWGRSSYEQYF
D: -; V: TRBV5-4; J: TRBJ2-5; size: -; DNA: TGTGCCAGCAGCCCTATGGGAGGGGGTGACGAAGAGACCCAGTACTTC; CDR3: CASSPMGGGDEETQYF
D: -; V: TRBV4-2; J: TRBJ2-1; size: few; DNA: TGTGCCAGCAGCGATTTTGGTCAGGATGACAATGAGCAGTTCTTC; CDR3: CASSDFGQDDNEQFF
D: -; V: TRBV5-6; J: TRBJ2-6; size: once; DNA: TGTGCCAGCAGCTCAGGATACAGGGCTGGGGCCAACGTCCTGACTTTC; CDR3: CASSSGYRAGANVLTF
D: TRBD1; V: TRBV19; J: TRBJ1-6; size: -; DNA: TGTGCCAGTAGTATCCCAACAGGGGATGGCCCACCCCTCCACTTT; CDR3: CASSIPTGDGPPLHF
D: TRBD2; V: TRBV5-3; J: TRBJ2-1; size: -; DNA: TGTGCCAGAAGCCCTACTAGCGGTACTTCCTACAATGAGCAGTTCTTC; CDR3: CARSPTSGTSYNEQFF
D: -; V: TRBV10-3; J: TRBJ2-7; size: medium-sized; DNA: TGTGCCATCCGGACAGTCTACGAGCAGTACTTC; CDR3: CAIRTVYEQYF
D: TRBD2; V: TRBV10-3; J: TRBJ2-3; size: -; DNA: TGTGCCATCAGTGAGGTGCGGGGGGCATTCACAGATACGCAGTATTTT; CDR3: CAISEVRGAFTDTQYF
D: -; V: TRBV5-6; J: TRBJ2-7; size: few; DNA: TGTGCCAGCAGCTTTGTGGGGCTCTACGAGCAGTACTTC; CDR3: CASSFVGLYEQYF
D: -; V: TRBV4-2; J: TRBJ2-7; size: -; DNA: TGTGCCAGCTCCGGGACACACAGCTCCTACGAGCAGTACTTC; CDR3: CASSGTHSSYEQYF
D: -; V: TRBV5-1; J: TRBJ2-3; size: -; DNA: TGCGCCAGCAGCTTGGACGGGGTATCTTGGGATACGCAGTATTTT; CDR3: CASSLDGVSWDTQYF
D: -; V: TRBV6-6; J: TRBJ1-2; size: few; DNA: TGTGCCAGCATAGGGGGTCAGGGTTTAAGTGGCCGAGGCTACACCTTC; CDR3: CASIGGQGLSGRGYTF
D: TRBD2; V: TRBV6-1; J: TRBJ2-1; size: once; DNA: TGTGCCAGCAGTGGGGGACTAGCCGGGGGCAATGAGCAGTTCTTC; CDR3: CASSGGLAGGNEQFF
D: -; V: TRBV2; J: TRBJ1-4; size: -; DNA: TGTGCCAGCAGTGAGCAGGGGATAGCTAATGAAAAACTGTTTTTT; CDR3: CASSEQGIANEKLFF
D: -; V: TRBV5-4; J: TRBJ2-7; size: few; DNA: TGTGCCAGCAGCTTGGTTCCGGGTCCCTACGAGCAGTACTTC; CDR3: CASSLVPGPYEQYF
D: TRBD1; V: TRBV10-3; J: TRBJ2-3; size: -; DNA: TGTGCCATCCGGGACAGGGATTGGAGGGCAGATACGCAGTATTTT; CDR3: CAIRDRDWRADTQYF
D: -; V: TRBV19; J: TRBJ1-5; size: few; DNA: TGTGCCAGTATGTGGACACCTAATCAGCCCCAGCATTTT; CDR3: CASMWTPNQPQHF
D: -; V: TRBV6-5; J: TRBJ1-4; size: few; DNA: TGTGCCAGCAGTTACTCGAGGGCCCTTAATGAAAAACTGTTTTTT; CDR3: CASSYSRALNEKLFF
D: TRBD1; V: TRBV7-2; J: TRBJ1-2; size: medium-sized; DNA: TGTGCCAGCAGCCAAAGACAGGGGTTGGGCTATGGCTACACCTTC; CDR3: CASSQRQGLGYGYTF
D: -; V: TRBV7-6; J: TRBJ1-1; size: -; DNA: TGTGCCAGCAGCTTAGTACGGTTGAACACTGAAGCTTTCTTT; CDR3: CASSLVRLNTEAFF
D: -; V: TRBV29-1; J: TRBJ1-1; size: -; DNA: TGCAGCGTTGAGGTTCGAGGTATGAACACTGAAGCTTTCTTT; CDR3: CSVEVRGMNTEAFF
D: TRBD1; V: TRBV5-1; J: TRBJ1-6; size: few; DNA: TGCGCCAGCAGCTTGGGAGGACAGGGGGCGCGGCCCCTCCACTTT; CDR3: CASSLGGQGARPLHF
D: TRBD1; V: TRBV16; J: TRBJ2-4; size: medium-sized; DNA: TGTGCCAGCAGCCAATGGACAGGGACCAAAAACATTCAGTACTTC; CDR3: CASSQWTGTKNIQYF
D: TRBD1; V: TRBV27; J: TRBJ1-2; size: -; DNA: TGTGCCAGCAGTCACGGACAGGGCAATGTGCATGGCTACACCTTC; CDR3: CASSHGQGNVHGYTF
D: -; V: TRBV7-9; J: TRBJ2-7; size: few; DNA: TGTGCCAGCAGTCTATACCGGGACAAGGGCACCTACGAGCAGTACTTC; CDR3: CASSLYRDKGTYEQYF
D: TRBD2; V: TRBV9; J: TRBJ2-3; size: few; DNA: TGTGCCAGCAGCGTGGGACTAGCGGGGGGAGATACGCAGTATTTT; CDR3: CASSVGLAGGDTQYF
D: -; V: TRBV7-9; J: TRBJ2-7; size: -; DNA: TGTGCCAGCGGATGGAGCGGGTGGAACTACGAGCAGTACTTC; CDR3: CASGWSGWNYEQYF
D: TRBD2; V: TRBV19; J: TRBJ2-1; size: -; DNA: TGTGCCACCTCCTCTAGCGGCTCCTACAATGAGCAGTTCTTC; CDR3: CATSSSGSYNEQFF
D: TRBD1; V: TRBV6-5; J: TRBJ1-2; size: -; DNA: TGTGCCAGCAGGCCCCCGGGACAGGGGCCCTATGGCTACACCTTC; CDR3: CASRPPGQGPYGYTF
D: TRBD2; V: TRBV2; J: TRBJ2-7; size: few; DNA: TGTGCCAGCAGAAGCCGGACTAGCGTTGACTACGAGCAGTACTTC; CDR3: CASRSRTSVDYEQYF
D: TRBD2; V: TRBV4-1; J: TRBJ2-5; size: -; DNA: TGCGCCAGCAGCCAAGATCAAGGACTAGCGGGGCGATTCCAAGAGACCCAGTACTTC; CDR3: CASSQDQGLAGRFQETQYF
D: -; V: TRBV6-6; J: TRBJ2-7; size: few; DNA: TGTGCCAGCAGTTACCGAGGGGGTTGGGCCTACGAGCAGTACTTC; CDR3: CASSYRGGWAYEQYF
D: -; V: TRBV27; J: TRBJ2-3; size: -; DNA: TGTGCCAGCAACTCACTGACAGGGAGGTTCACAGATACGCAGTATTTT; CDR3: CASNSLTGRFTDTQYF
D: -; V: TRBV11-2; J: TRBJ1-1; size: -; DNA: TGTGCCAGCAGCTTATGGGGGCTGGGCACTGAAGCTTTCTTT; CDR3: CASSLWGLGTEAFF
D: -; V: TRBV4-2; J: TRBJ2-7; size: -; DNA: TGTGCCAGCAGCCCTGTCTGGCAGGGGCCCTCCTACGAGCAGTACTTC; CDR3: CASSPVWQGPSYEQYF
D: TRBD1; V: TRBV7-9; J: TRBJ1-2; size: few; DNA: TGTGCCAGCAGCCCTTCAGGGGGGCCTGGCTACACCTTC; CDR3: CASSPSGGPGYTF